This T cell receptor beta chain comes out of a study of T cell clonality in common variable immunodeficiency. Whole-study results and caveats: Fewer deletions and N-nucleotide insertions were reportedly seen in common variable immunodeficiency TCR beta sequences. Shared TCRbeta clones were fewer between CVID subjects than controls. Compared with healthy controls, CVID subjects showed increased TCRbeta clonality, mostly in about a third.

The germline V gene has CDR1 KGHSH and CDR2 LQKENI. This CDR3 is built from 13 residues. The assay was immunoSEQ multiplex PCR, and TCRdb's table has in-frame clones only and misses some. Recorded here are tens of thousands of clones, none singletons. Donors gave roughly 4.5 to 9 ml heparinized peripheral whole blood. The sample holds many counts of this clone. What it recognizes is unknown. The sequence runs out 3 residues before the end of the CDR3; the remainder is reconstructed from the germline J gene. Sequencing was performed on peripheral blood mononuclear cells. The chain joins TRBV18 to TRBJ1-2, with a tentative D call TRBD1 (6 bases). The sequence came from a person aged 18 to 75 in good health. CDR3 in amino acids: CASSPRQDGGYTF. CDR3 bases read: TGTGCCAGCTCACCACGACAGGACGGGGGC.